A selection of T cell receptor beta chains follows, all from one sample in a study of CD8 T cells in ankylosing spondylitis. Using its own MiXCR run on the 5' RACE reads, TCRdb lists one record per CDR3 protein. The data hold 84,000 or so distinct CDR3 sequences, with around 27% observed a single time. Sequencing input: blood, either unsorted or a sorted T cell fraction (not recorded which). These receptors came from a male donor with ankylosing spondylitis or in good health (not recorded which). The CDR3 runs from the conserved cysteine through the conserved F or W. The D gene is left open where the match is weak. Clone sizes are given selectively: once, few, many, or a class where the clone is expanded.

NA	TRBV5-5	NA	TRBJ2-4	CASSLDERSRYF	TGTGCCAGCAGCTTGGACGAGAGATCTCGGTACTTC
NA	TRBV7-3	few	TRBJ2-1	CASSDRGSYEQFF	TGTGCCAGCAGCGATCGAGGCTCCTATGAGCAGTTCTTC
NA	TRBV20-1	NA	TRBJ2-1	CSARDPSPNEQFF	TGCAGTGCTAGAGATCCTAGCCCCAATGAGCAGTTCTTC
NA	TRBV3-1	NA	TRBJ1-2	CATSRGRGYTF	TGTGCCACCTCGAGGGGAAGAGGCTACACCTTC
NA	TRBV5-1	few	TRBJ2-2	CASSEVVWGANTGELFF	TGCGCCAGCAGCGAAGTTGTGTGGGGCGCGAACACCGGGGAGCTGTTTTTT
NA	TRBV11-1	few	TRBJ2-1	CASSRSGAREFF	TGTGCCAGCAGCCGTAGCGGCGCTCGAGAGTTCTTC
TRBD1	TRBV6-1	NA	TRBJ1-6	CASSGGQGHSPLHF	TGTGCCAGCAGTGGGGGACAGGGGCATTCACCCCTCCACTTT
NA	TRBV10-3	NA	TRBJ2-1	CAISAGNDEQFF	TGTGCCATCTCTGCAGGGAACGATGAGCAGTTCTTC
NA	TRBV29-1	NA	TRBJ2-3	CSVEGGRETDTQYF	TGCAGCGTTGAAGGGGGCAGAGAGACAGATACGCAGTATTTT
TRBD1	TRBV6-2/TRBV6-3	NA	TRBJ1-2	CASSWGQNYGYTF	TGTGCCAGCAGTTGGGGACAGAACTATGGCTACACCTTC
NA	TRBV21-1	NA	TRBJ1-1	CASSIGLGTEAFF	TGTGCCAGCAGCATAGGACTGGGCACTGAAGCTTTCTTT
NA	TRBV5-1	few	TRBJ1-2	CASSPSGDYGYTF	TGCGCCAGCAGCCCGTCTGGGGACTATGGCTACACCTTC
NA	TRBV5-6	few	TRBJ2-5	CASSLQPNPETQYF	TGTGCCAGCAGCTTGCAACCAAATCCGGAGACCCAGTACTTC
TRBD1	TRBV11-1	NA	TRBJ1-2	CASRPPPGQGARGYGYTF	TGTGCCAGCAGGCCGCCCCCGGGACAGGGGGCGCGTGGCTATGGCTACACCTTC
NA	TRBV21-1	few	TRBJ1-4	CASSKKRQGNEKLFF	TGTGCCAGCAGCAAAAAAAGACAGGGGAATGAAAAACTGTTTTTT
NA	TRBV6-5	NA	TRBJ1-5	CASSHRARDGSAQPQHF	TGTGCCAGCAGTCACCGGGCTCGGGACGGGTCCGCTCAGCCCCAGCATTTT
NA	TRBV2	NA	TRBJ1-1	CASVKGTRIEAFF	TGTGCCAGCGTGAAGGGGACAAGGATTGAAGCTTTCTTT
TRBD2	TRBV7-2	NA	TRBJ2-3	CASSLVGGRPTDTQYF	TGTGCCAGCAGCTTAGTAGGCGGGAGACCCACAGATACGCAGTATTTT
NA	TRBV29-1	NA	TRBJ2-5	CSAGEQQETQYF	TGCAGCGCAGGGGAACAGCAAGAGACCCAGTACTTC
NA	TRBV25-1	NA	TRBJ2-1	CASSDSEPDEQFF	TGTGCCAGCAGTGATTCTGAGCCGGACGAGCAGTTCTTC
TRBD1	TRBV10-1	few	TRBJ2-1	CASSESPGQGTNEQFF	TGCGCCAGCAGTGAGTCCCCGGGACAGGGTACGAATGAGCAGTTCTTC
NA	TRBV12-3/TRBV12-4	once	TRBJ1-2	CASSLSGRYNGDDYTF	TGTGCCAGCAGTCTCTCAGGGAGATATAATGGCGACGACTACACCTTC
TRBD2	TRBV7-2	NA	TRBJ2-1	CASSLASSGYNEQFF	TGTGCCAGCAGCTTAGCTTCTAGCGGTTACAATGAGCAGTTCTTC
NA	TRBV9	few	TRBJ1-5	CASSVEGRIYQPQHF	TGTGCCAGCAGCGTAGAGGGCCGGATATATCAGCCCCAGCATTTT
NA	TRBV7-8	NA	TRBJ1-2	CASSLQRGGYTF	TGTGCCAGCAGCTTACAGCGCGGGGGCTACACCTTC
NA	TRBV5-5	NA	TRBJ1-1	CASSFEEGGEAFF	TGTGCCAGCAGCTTTGAGGAGGGGGGCGAGGCTTTCTTT
TRBD1	TRBV11-3	NA	TRBJ1-4	CASSYGTANEKLFF	TGTGCCAGCAGCTATGGGACAGCTAATGAAAAACTGTTTTTT
TRBD2	TRBV7-3	few	TRBJ2-1	CASSLFASGGNEQFF	TGTGCCAGCAGCCTCTTCGCTAGCGGGGGAAATGAGCAGTTCTTC
NA	TRBV7-2	NA	TRBJ2-1	CASMAGQYNEQFF	TGTGCCAGCATGGCGGGACAGTACAATGAGCAGTTCTTC
NA	TRBV5-1	NA	TRBJ1-1	CASSFQQPNTEAFF	TGCGCCAGCAGCTTCCAACAGCCGAACACTGAAGCTTTCTTT
NA	TRBV13	few	TRBJ2-6	CASSWGARGGSGANVLTF	TGTGCCAGCAGCTGGGGGGCCCGAGGGGGATCTGGGGCCAACGTCCTGACTTTC
NA	TRBV5-1	NA	TRBJ2-1	CASRAGPGSNEQFF	TGCGCCAGCAGGGCCGGTCCGGGAAGCAATGAGCAGTTCTTC
NA	TRBV5-5	NA	TRBJ2-7	CASSLAPGPNYEQYF	TGTGCCAGCAGCTTGGCTCCGGGACCCAACTACGAGCAGTACTTC
NA	TRBV7-9	few	TRBJ1-4	CASSLKSDFNEKLFF	TGTGCCAGCAGCTTAAAGTCCGATTTTAATGAAAAACTGTTTTTT
TRBD2	TRBV12-3/TRBV12-4	few	TRBJ2-1	CASSFLDRVSLAGGPRYDNEQFF	TGTGCCAGCAGTTTCCTGGACAGGGTATCACTAGCGGGGGGGCCCCGATACGACAATGAGCAGTTCTTC
NA	TRBV12-3/TRBV12-4	NA	TRBJ2-1	CASSSDGPRWNEQFF	TGTGCCAGCAGTTCCGATGGTCCCCGGTGGAATGAGCAGTTCTTC
NA	TRBV3-1	NA	TRBJ2-5	CASSQDWAGRETQYF	TGTGCCAGCAGCCAAGATTGGGCGGGCAGAGAGACCCAGTACTTC
TRBD2	TRBV12-3/TRBV12-4	NA	TRBJ2-7	CASSLWASGSGEQYF	TGTGCCAGCAGTTTATGGGCTAGCGGGAGCGGCGAGCAGTACTTC
NA	TRBV29-1	few	TRBJ2-5	CSVATAPQTQYF	TGCAGCGTTGCGACAGCACCTCAGACCCAGTACTTC
NA	TRBV6-6	few	TRBJ2-3	CASSYSGADTQYF	TGTGCCAGCAGTTACTCGGGTGCAGATACGCAGTATTTT